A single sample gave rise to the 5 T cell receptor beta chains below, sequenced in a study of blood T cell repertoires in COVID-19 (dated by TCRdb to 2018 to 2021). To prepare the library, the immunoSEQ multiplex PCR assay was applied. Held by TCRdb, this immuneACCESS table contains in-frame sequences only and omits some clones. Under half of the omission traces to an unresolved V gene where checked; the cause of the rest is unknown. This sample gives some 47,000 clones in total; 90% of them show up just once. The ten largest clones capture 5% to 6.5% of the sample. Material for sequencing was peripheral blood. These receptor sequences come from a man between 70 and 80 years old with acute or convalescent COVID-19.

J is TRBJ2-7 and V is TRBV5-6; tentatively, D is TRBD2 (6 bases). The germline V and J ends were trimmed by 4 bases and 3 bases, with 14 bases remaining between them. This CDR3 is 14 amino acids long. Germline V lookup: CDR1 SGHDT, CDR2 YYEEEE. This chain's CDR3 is CASSKGYGGYEQYF. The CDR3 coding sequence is TGTGCCAGCAGCAAAGGATACGGGGGCTACGAGCAGTACTTC.

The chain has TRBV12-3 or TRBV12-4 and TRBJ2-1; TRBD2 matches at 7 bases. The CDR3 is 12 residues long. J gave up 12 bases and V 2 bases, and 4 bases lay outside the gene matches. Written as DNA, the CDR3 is TGTGCCAGCAGTTTAACGGGGGGAGGGCAGTTCTTC. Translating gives CASSLTGGGQFF.

The CDR3, as DNA: TGTGCCAGCAGCGTGGCGGGTCTATCCTACAATGAGCAGTTCTTC. Its translation: CASSVAGLSYNEQFF. V and J are TRBV9 and TRBJ2-1; maybe TRBD2 (5 bases). The V and J ends lost 2 bases and 1 base respectively, with 10 bases between them. Germline assignment: CDR1 SGDLS and CDR2 YYNGEE. CDR3 length: 15 residues.

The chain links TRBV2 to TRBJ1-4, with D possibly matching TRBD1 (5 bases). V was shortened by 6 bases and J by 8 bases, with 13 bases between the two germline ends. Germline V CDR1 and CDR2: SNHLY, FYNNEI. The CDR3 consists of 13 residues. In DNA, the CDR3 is TGTGCCAGCAGCCTCCAGGGTGGGGAAAAACTGTTTTTT. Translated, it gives CASSLQGGEKLFF.

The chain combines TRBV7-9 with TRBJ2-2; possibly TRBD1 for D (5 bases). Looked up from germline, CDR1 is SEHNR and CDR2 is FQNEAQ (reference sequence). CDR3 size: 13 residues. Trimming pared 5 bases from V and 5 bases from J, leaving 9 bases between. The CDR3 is CASSASGTGELFF. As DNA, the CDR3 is TGTGCCAGCAGCGCCTCAGGGACCGGGGAGCTGTTTTTT.